These 30 T cell receptor beta chains share one sample of origin, sequenced in a study of regulatory T cells in long-lasting Graves disease. Time point here: newly diagnosed GD, antithyroid drugs for less than 3 months. The authors made the TCR library using RNA they extracted from PBMCs. Building the TCR beta libraries relied on iRepertoire HTBI primers, and CDR3 regions underwent Arm-PCR. In TCRdb, the multiplex PCR reads were re-called with MiXCR into one record per CDR3 protein. The top ten clones hold roughly 15% of a sample with about 450,000 distinct CDR3 sequences, about 15% of them seen once. In addition, the sample was reused for a study of T cells in Graves' hyperthyroidism and ophthalmopathy.

The sequencing used peripheral blood mononuclear cells (PBMCs), collected at new diagnosis, from a patient treated with antithyroid drugs. Receptors were obtained from a woman in her forties or fifties with Graves disease.

This clonotype was seen at least ten times. The V and J genes are TRBV29-1 and TRBJ2-5, with TRBD1 matching 11 bases. CDR3 length: 14 amino acids. Germline loops: CDR1 SQVTM, CDR2 ANQGSEA. V dropped 5 bases and J dropped 3; count of bases not matched to a gene: 5. For the CDR3, the DNA is TGCAGCGTTTTCAGGACAGGGGGCGAAGAGACCCAGTACTTC. Amino acid sequence: CSVFRTGGEETQYF.

The V gene is TRBV7-2, the J gene TRBJ1-6; 12 nucleotides agree with TRBD1. The CDR3 consists of 15 residues. After removal of 6 bases from V and 9 bases from J, the junction contained 6 bases not matched to a gene. Germline V gives CDR1 SGHTA, CDR2 FQGNSA. DNA of the CDR3: TGTGCCAGCAGTTCGGGACAGGGGGCCGCTTCACCCCTCCACTTT. This sequence encodes CASSSGQGAASPLHF.

In its sample, this clonotype was seen a few times. CDR3 residues: CASKGAGRRYEQYF. CDR3 DNA: TGTGCCAGCAAGGGGGCAGGGAGGCGATACGAGCAGTACTTC. V gene TRBV28 combines with J gene TRBJ2-7, with D maybe TRBD1 (7 bases). This CDR3 region has 14 residues. Germline loops: CDR1 MDHEN, CDR2 SYDVKM. The V and J ends lost 7 bases and 4 bases respectively, with 17 bases between them.

This clonotype showed up just a few times. The chain employs TRBV4-2 and TRBJ2-2; 7 bases fit TRBD2. The CDR3 spans 16 residues. The V and J ends lost 2 bases and 1 base, in that order; junction bases with no gene match: 4. Germline V CDR1 and CDR2: LGHNA, YNFKEQ. DNA for the CDR3: TGTGCCAGCAGCCAACTTGGACTAGGGAACACCGGGGAGCTGTTTTTT. Amino acid sequence: CASSQLGLGNTGELFF.

This clonotype was seen ten or more times. Written as DNA, the CDR3 is TGTGCCAGCAGCTTAGAGGGTACTTTCTACGAGCAGTACTTC. Its translation: CASSLEGTFYEQYF. V gene TRBV7-8 combines with J gene TRBJ2-7; D gene uncertain. V shed 1 base and J shed 3 bases, with 10 bases lying between them. The CDR3 contains 14 residues. CDR1 is SGHVS, CDR2 FQNEAQ, per germline.

This clonotype was counted at least ten times. V and J are TRBV16 and TRBJ1-2; TRBD1 might be the D (5 bases). V was pared by 0 bases and J by 4 bases, with 12 bases between. The germline gives CDR1 KGHSY, CDR2 FQNENV. The CDR3 length is 15 residues. Here the CDR3 reads CASSQSQGSIYGYTF. Written as DNA, the CDR3 is TGTGCCAGCAGCCAATCTCAGGGATCGATCTATGGCTACACCTTC.

A few counts support this clonotype. V is TRBV19 and J is TRBJ2-4, with 7 bases aligning to TRBD1. Looked up from germline, CDR1 is LNHDA and CDR2 is SQIVND (reference sequence). The CDR3 covers 13 residues. V shed 4 bases and J 7 bases; nucleotides not matched to a gene: 4. The CDR3 nucleotides are TGTGCCAGTAGTACCTCACAGGGGAACATTCAGTACTTC. Translation: CASSTSQGNIQYF.

Remarks on this clonotype: Being one base from a much bigger clone, this may be a read error. The rearrangement links TRBV5-6 to TRBJ1-2, with D possibly matching TRBD1 (5 bases). The germline CDR1 and CDR2 sequences are SGHDT and YYEEEE. V lost 4 bases and J lost 4, with 8 bases in between. This CDR3 comprises 12 residues. The CDR3, as DNA: TGTGCCAGCAGCGGAGACAGCTATGGCTACACCTTC. Its translation: CASSGDSYGYTF.

The V and J genes are TRBV11-3 and TRBJ1-1; weak D call: TRBD1 (5 bases). Germline V gene data show CDR1 as SGHNT and CDR2 as YENEEA. Trimming removed 3 bases at V and 5 bases at J, with 10 bases between. The length of the CDR3 is 13 residues. CDR3 DNA sequence: TGTGCCAGCAGCTTCAGGGAGGAGACTGAAGCTTTCTTT. The encoded protein is CASSFREETEAFF. The full variable domain, rest sourced from reference TRBV11-3 and TRBJ1-1, is EAGVVQSPRYKIIEKKQPVAFWCNPISGHNTLYWYLQNLGQGPELLIRYENEEAVDDSQLPKDRFSAERLKGVDSTLKIQPAELGDSAVYLCASSFREETEAFFGQGTRLTVV.

In its sample, this clonotype was seen many times. V usage is TRBV28 and J usage is TRBJ2-7, with D perhaps matching TRBD1 (5 bases). The germline V and J ends were trimmed by 6 bases and 4 bases, with 13 bases remaining between them. The CDR3 covers 13 residues. The V gene's germline CDR1 is MDHEN and CDR2 SYDVKM. CDR3 coding DNA: TGTGCCAGCAGCAACGGACAAGGATACGAGCAGTACTTC. It specifies CASSNGQGYEQYF. The entire variable domain, with the rest obtained from reference TRBV28 and TRBJ2-7, is as follows: DVKVTQSSRYLVKRTGEKVFLECVQDMDHENMFWYRQDPGLGLRLIYFSYDVKMKEKGDIPEGYSVSREKKERFSLILESASTNQTSMYLCASSNGQGYEQYFGPGTRLTVT.

This clonotype was seen ten or more times. The V call is TRBV5-6, the J call TRBJ2-1, with 7 bases identical to TRBD2. The CDR3 is 14 amino acids. CDR1 and CDR2 (germline): SGHDT, YYEEEE. With 4 bases clipped from V and 4 bases from J, the junction kept 5 bases outside the gene matches. CDR3 in amino acids: CASSHGLVYNEQFF. CDR3 DNA: TGTGCCAGCAGCCATGGACTAGTTTACAATGAGCAGTTCTTC.

This clonotype was picked up many times. CDR3 protein: CASSLSGTAYEQYF. The CDR3 coding sequence is TGTGCCAGCAGTCTCAGCGGGACCGCCTACGAGCAGTACTTC. The V call is TRBV11-2, the J call TRBJ2-7, with 7 nucleotides matching TRBD2. The CDR3 is 14 amino acids. J gave up 2 bases and V 6 bases, and 7 bases lay outside the gene matches. Germline assignment: CDR1 SGHAT and CDR2 FQNNGV.

This clonotype has at least ten counts. V usage is TRBV28 and J usage is TRBJ2-2, with a possible D match to TRBD2 (5 bases). Trimming pared 5 bases from V and 6 bases from J, leaving 16 bases between. Per the germline V gene, CDR1 is MDHEN and CDR2 is SYDVKM. The CDR3 loop spans 15 amino acids. The CDR3 DNA is TGTGCCAGCAGTCGACCGGGGTCGGCTGCCGGGGAGCTGTTTTTT. Protein product: CASSRPGSAAGELFF. Combining the CDR3 with reference TRBV28 and TRBJ2-2 gives the whole variable domain DVKVTQSSRYLVKRTGEKVFLECVQDMDHENMFWYRQDPGLGLRLIYFSYDVKMKEKGDIPEGYSVSREKKERFSLILESASTNQTSMYLCASSRPGSAAGELFFGEGSRLTVL.

There are many counts of this clonotype. The V call is TRBV6-5, the J call TRBJ2-5; tentatively, D is TRBD2 (6 bases). Germline assignment: CDR1 MNHEY and CDR2 SVGAGI. V was trimmed by 3 bases and J by 2 bases, leaving 13 bases between them. The CDR3 covers 15 residues. The CDR3 region is CASSYAGYSQETQYF. In DNA, the CDR3 is TGTGCCAGCAGTTATGCGGGGTATTCACAAGAGACCCAGTACTTC.

In this sample, this clonotype turned up many times. The genes are TRBV7-6 and TRBJ2-7; 7 bases line up with TRBD1. Trimming removed 1 base from V and 2 bases from J; junction bases left unmatched: 2. Germline CDR1 is SGHVS and CDR2 is FNYEAQ. The CDR3 spans 14 residues. The CDR3 bases are TGTGCCAGCAGCTTAGTACAGGGGCCCTACGAGCAGTACTTC. It encodes CASSLVQGPYEQYF.

A note on this clonotype: This sequence may be a read error, since a much larger clone differs from it by one base. The gene calls are TRBV6-1 and TRBJ2-2; D uncertain. This CDR3 is 12 amino acids long. Trimming pared 8 bases from V and 4 bases from J, leaving 8 bases between. The germline CDR1 and CDR2 sequences are MNHNS and SASEGT. The CDR3 sequence is CASGKGTGELFF. In DNA form, the CDR3 reads TGTGCCAGCGGGAAAGGCACCGGGGAGCTGTTTTTT.

The rearrangement links TRBV19 to TRBJ2-1, with 16 bases that match TRBD2. Germline lookup yields CDR1 LNHDA and CDR2 SQIVND (reference sequence). The CDR3 has 18 amino acids. V lost 5 bases to trimming and J lost 12 bases; unmatched junction nucleotides: 16. The CDR3 loop reads CASSPGLAGGPSRKGQFF. As DNA, the CDR3 is TGTGCCAGTAGTCCGGGACTAGCGGGAGGGCCCTCAAGGAAAGGGCAGTTCTTC.

This clonotype was counted at least ten times. This sequence joins TRBV7-9 and TRBJ1-1, with 10 bases aligning to TRBD1. Germline V lookup: CDR1 SEHNR, CDR2 FQNEAQ (reference sequence). The CDR3 is made up of 15 amino acids. V lost 4 bases, J lost 4 bases, and 6 bases stayed unmatched. In DNA form, the CDR3 reads TGTGCCAGCAGCTCGACAGGGGGCTCTTTCACTGAAGCTTTCTTT. Translating it yields CASSSTGGSFTEAFF.

This clonotype was observed many times. The chain links TRBV28 to TRBJ2-7; the D is unclear. Trimming cost V 2 bases and J 7 bases, with 3 bases left between them. The CDR3 has 10 residues. Germline CDR1 reads MDHEN; CDR2 reads SYDVKM. The CDR3 loop is CASSLREQYF. The DNA of the CDR3 is TGTGCCAGCAGTTTAAGGGAGCAGTACTTC.

This clonotype has more than one count but fewer than ten. The genes are TRBV9 and TRBJ2-7; 12 bases fit TRBD1. Germline trimming cut 2 bases from V and 3 bases from J; bases unmatched to any gene: 6. Looked up from germline, CDR1 is SGDLS and CDR2 is YYNGEE. The CDR3 has 16 residues. The CDR3 protein is CASSVGQGASVYEQYF. The CDR3 DNA sequence: TGTGCCAGCAGCGTGGGACAGGGGGCTTCTGTCTACGAGCAGTACTTC.

About this clonotype itself: A read error is possible here, since a much larger clone lies one base away. V usage is TRBV11-2 and J usage is TRBJ2-1; TRBD1 agrees at 9 bases. The germline gives CDR1 SGHAT, CDR2 FQNNGV. There are 14 residues in the CDR3. The DNA of the CDR3 is TGTGCCAGCAGCGAACAGGGGGCCTACAATGGGCAGTTCTTC. It translates to CASSEQGAYNGQFF.

This clonotype was counted many times. Sequence at one end of the junction differs from germline and may be a read error. This chain joins TRBV11-2 and TRBJ2-7; D is undetermined. Germline V gene sequence: CDR1 SGHAT, CDR2 FQNNGV. This CDR3 contains 13 residues. CDR3 in amino acids: CASSLVKAPESNF. The CDR3 DNA sequence: TGTGCCAGCAGCTTAGTAAAGGCCCCGGAATCTAACTTC.

V usage is TRBV9 and J usage is TRBJ2-1, with TRBD2 identical over 9 bases. The V gene's germline CDR1 is SGDLS and CDR2 YYNGEE. The V segment lost 0 bases and the J segment 8 bases; nucleotides outside the gene matches: 9. CDR3 length: 16 residues. CDR3 loop: CASSVVAGGPGDEQFF. The CDR3 bases are TGTGCCAGCAGCGTAGTGGCGGGAGGGCCTGGCGATGAGCAGTTCTTC.

This clonotype occurred many times. The chain combines TRBV6-1 with TRBJ2-2; D possibly uses TRBD1 or TRBD2 (6 bases each). The CDR3 has 16 amino acids. Trimming cost V 2 bases and J 3 bases, with 13 bases left between them. CDR1 is MNHNS and CDR2 is SASEGT in the germline V gene. DNA of the CDR3: TGTGCCAGCAGTGAATGGGGGGCCAGGGACACCGGGGAGCTGTTTTTT. It specifies CASSEWGARDTGELFF.

The chain couples TRBV20-1 to TRBJ2-3; 12 bases agree with TRBD2. Germline V gene sequence: CDR1 DFQATT, CDR2 SNEGSKA (reference sequence). The trim removed 6 bases at V and 2 bases at J, leaving 3 bases unmatched. The CDR3 extends over 14 amino acids. The CDR3 DNA is TGCAGTGCGAGGACTAGCGGGAACACAGATACGCAGTATTTT. Protein product: CSARTSGNTDTQYF.

A few counts support this clonotype. The V call is TRBV19, the J call TRBJ2-6; D remains ambiguous. The CDR3 runs 13 residues. V was pared by 11 bases and J by 0 bases, with 8 bases between. Germline-derived CDR1 and CDR2 are LNHDA and SQIVND (reference sequence). The DNA for the CDR3 is TGTGCCGTCTCCCTCTCTGGGGCCAACGTCCTGACTTTC. Its translation is CAVSLSGANVLTF.

Ten or more counts support this clonotype. The V gene is TRBV30, the J gene TRBJ2-2, with TRBD1 matching 8 bases. The CDR3 is made up of 17 amino acids. Germline values: CDR1 GTSNPN, CDR2 SVGIG (reference sequence). The V and J ends lost 5 bases and 5 bases, in that order; junction bases with no gene match: 16. CDR3 in DNA: TGTGCCTGGGCAGGGGGCGCGGGCCTTATCGGTACCGGGGAGCTGTTTTTT. This gives the protein CAWAGGAGLIGTGELFF.

The chain is built from TRBV9 and TRBJ1-1; D possibly corresponds to TRBD1 (5 bases). This CDR3 spans 15 amino acids. V lost 0 bases to trimming and J lost 1 base, with 10 bases between them. CDR1 and CDR2 (germline): SGDLS, YYNGEE. The CDR3 protein is CASSVAAQANTEAFF. The CDR3 nucleotides are TGTGCCAGCAGCGTAGCGGCACAGGCGAACACTGAAGCTTTCTTT.

This clonotype was counted many times. The J gene is TRBJ2-3, the V gene TRBV7-9; D unresolved. The CDR3 covers 18 residues. V lost 5 bases and J 0 bases, leaving 21 bases between the germline ends. The germline V gene has CDR1 SEHNR and CDR2 FQNEAQ (reference sequence). CDR3 in amino acids: CASSLTPGGVTSTDTQYF. The CDR3 nucleotides are TGTGCCAGCAGCCTGACCCCGGGCGGAGTTACTAGCACAGATACGCAGTATTTT.

Notes on this clonotype: A single base separates this from a much larger clone, so it may be a read error. The CDR3 nucleotides are TGTGCCAACAATTCCCTAGCGGGAGGTCTCAATGAGCAGTTCTTC. Translated: CANNSLAGGLNEQFF. The rearrangement uses TRBV9 and TRBJ2-1; the match to TRBD2 covers 11 bases. CDR3 length equals 15 residues. Germline trimming cut 9 bases from V and 6 bases from J; bases unmatched to any gene: 11. Germline assignment: CDR1 SGDLS and CDR2 YYNGEE. The entire variable domain, with the rest obtained from reference TRBV9 and TRBJ2-1, is as follows: DSGVTQTPKHLITATGQRVTLRCSPRSGDLSVYWYQQSLDQGLQFLIQYYNGEERAKGNILERFSAQQFPDLHSELNLSSLELGDSALYFCANNSLAGGLNEQFFGPGTRLTVL.